Listed below are T cell receptor beta chains from one sample, sequenced in a study of OX40 agonist ivuxolimab in advanced cancers. Only in-frame clones appear in the TCRdb table, and some are missing; sequencing was by immunoSEQ multiplex PCR. Found here are about 84,000 clones, approximately 92% of them singletons; the top ten hold 0.15% to 0.2%. Source: CD4+ or CD8+ T cells sorted from blood, taken in a trial of the OX40 agonist ivuxolimab. The source is an adult with an advanced solid tumor such as melanoma, head and neck, liver or kidney cancer. Both conserved end residues are part of each CDR3. The D gene is left open where the match is weak. Part of the rows lack a size; the others show once, few, many or a class for expanded clones.

d_gene	v_gene	abundance	j_gene	CDR3aa	CDR3nt
-	TRBV7-2	-	TRBJ2-7	CASSLGQATLGYEQYF	TGTGCCAGCAGCCTAGGACAAGCGACCCTTGGATACGAGCAGTACTTC
TRBD1	TRBV6-4	-	TRBJ1-2	CASSDRGIGQGGGGYTF	TGTGCCAGCAGTGACCGAGGGATCGGACAGGGAGGCGGAGGCTACACCTTC
TRBD1	TRBV7-8	-	TRBJ2-1	CASSPGQGLSNEQFF	TGTGCCAGCAGCCCGGGACAGGGTCTTTCGAATGAGCAGTTCTTC
-	TRBV5-1	once	TRBJ2-1	CASSFQGGNEQFF	TGCGCCAGCAGCTTCCAGGGGGGCAATGAGCAGTTCTTC
-	TRBV20-1	-	TRBJ2-5	CSANYQETQYF	TGCAGTGCCAACTACCAAGAGACCCAGTACTTC
-	TRBV6-4	-	TRBJ2-7	CASSDPTFSRRRLASTYEQYF	TGTGCCAGCAGTGACCCCACGTTTTCCCGAAGGCGTCTAGCAAGTACCTACGAGCAGTACTTC
-	TRBV6-4	-	TRBJ2-6	CASSTTAGANVLTF	TGTGCCAGCAGTACGACAGCCGGGGCCAACGTCCTGACTTTC
-	TRBV2	-	TRBJ1-1	CASSDRLGNTEAFF	TGTGCCAGCAGTGACCGACTTGGGAACACTGAAGCTTTCTTT
-	TRBV6-5	-	TRBJ1-1	CASGDRRPNTEAFF	TGTGCCAGCGGCGACAGGAGACCAAACACTGAAGCTTTCTTT
-	TRBV6-1	-	TRBJ1-1	CASRSAGNTEAFF	TGTGCCAGCAGGAGTGCAGGGAACACTGAAGCTTTCTTT
TRBD2	TRBV7-3	-	TRBJ2-3	CASSPTSGASTDTQYF	TGTGCCAGCAGCCCAACTAGCGGGGCAAGCACAGATACGCAGTATTTT
-	TRBV2	once	TRBJ2-3	CASSTNPRTDTQYF	TGTGCCAGCAGTACAAACCCTCGGACAGATACGCAGTATTTT
-	TRBV2	-	TRBJ1-5	CASQWDNSNQPQHF	TGTGCCAGCCAATGGGACAATAGCAATCAGCCCCAGCATTTT
-	TRBV27	-	TRBJ1-4	CASSLSPRQGPRRSGLFF	TGTGCCAGCAGTTTATCGCCCCGGCAGGGGCCTCGCCGGTCGGGACTGTTTTTT
-	TRBV27	-	TRBJ1-5	CASSLNSRNQPQHF	TGTGCCAGCAGTCTGAACAGCCGCAATCAGCCCCAGCATTTT
TRBD2	TRBV5-1	-	TRBJ2-3	CASSLGLAESTDTQYF	TGCGCCAGCAGCTTGGGACTAGCGGAGAGCACAGATACGCAGTATTTT
-	TRBV6-1	-	TRBJ1-5	CASSEPTGRNIQPQHF	TGTGCCAGCAGTGAACCCACGGGCCGCAACATTCAGCCCCAGCATTTT
-	TRBV7-9	-	TRBJ1-1	CASSLMGQGTEAFF	TGTGCCAGCAGCTTAATGGGGCAGGGAACTGAAGCTTTCTTT
-	TRBV30	-	TRBJ2-7	CAWSESTYEQYF	TGTGCCTGGAGTGAATCCACCTACGAGCAGTACTTC
-	TRBV29-1	-	TRBJ2-7	CSVFLLGQQTYEQYF	TGCAGCGTTTTTTTACTTGGGCAGCAAACCTACGAGCAGTACTTC
TRBD1	TRBV4-1	-	TRBJ2-4	CASRQTGENIQYF	TGCGCCAGCAGGCAAACAGGGGAAAACATTCAGTACTTC
-	TRBV15	-	TRBJ2-5	CATSRGGETQYF	TGTGCCACCAGCAGAGGTGGGGAGACCCAGTACTTC
-	TRBV19	-	TRBJ2-2	CASNRQPTGELFF	TGTGCCAGTAACAGACAGCCGACCGGGGAGCTGTTTTTT
-	TRBV7-9	-	TRBJ1-2	CASSLVGAYYGYTF	TGTGCCAGCAGCTTAGTGGGGGCGTACTATGGCTACACCTTC
-	TRBV6-5	-	TRBJ2-7	CASGQTLSYEQYF	TGTGCCAGCGGACAAACGCTTTCCTACGAGCAGTACTTC
-	TRBV7-2	-	TRBJ1-4	CASSLDLGNPARHEKLFF	TGTGCCAGCAGCTTAGATTTGGGGAATCCGGCCCGGCATGAAAAACTGTTTTTT
-	TRBV7-3	-	TRBJ2-1	CASSLAGFSLQSEQFF	TGTGCCAGCAGCTTAGCGGGATTCTCCCTACAAAGTGAGCAGTTCTTC
-	TRBV29-1	once	TRBJ1-2	CSVRQTGYYGYTF	TGCAGCGTTCGTCAGACAGGCTACTATGGCTACACCTTC
-	TRBV10-3	-	TRBJ2-7	CAISESTGRSPTYEQYF	TGTGCCATCAGTGAGTCGACGGGAAGGAGCCCAACTTACGAGCAGTACTTC
-	TRBV5-1	-	TRBJ1-5	CASSGTGSPNQPQHF	TGCGCCAGCAGCGGCACAGGGTCCCCCAATCAGCCCCAGCATTTT
-	TRBV5-4	-	TRBJ2-7	CASRKGAGLGEQYF	TGTGCCAGCAGAAAAGGGGCAGGGCTTGGGGAGCAGTACTTC
TRBD1	TRBV7-9	-	TRBJ1-6	CASSLSTGGHSPLHF	TGTGCCAGCAGCTTATCGACAGGGGGTCATTCACCCCTCCACTTT
-	TRBV19	-	TRBJ2-2	CASSMIQINTGELFF	TGTGCCAGTAGTATGATACAGATAAACACCGGGGAGCTGTTTTTT
-	TRBV11-3	-	TRBJ2-3	CASSFRGGTDTQYF	TGTGCCAGCAGCTTCCGTGGCGGCACAGATACGCAGTATTTT
-	TRBV2	-	TRBJ2-7	CASSLSSSWSYEQYF	TGTGCCAGCAGTCTCTCTAGCAGTTGGTCCTACGAGCAGTACTTC
-	TRBV2	-	TRBJ1-2	CASSSPDSHFGYTF	TGTGCCAGCAGCAGCCCGGACAGCCATTTTGGCTACACCTTC
TRBD1	TRBV30	-	TRBJ1-2	CATGAANYGYTF	TGTGCTACAGGGGCGGCTAACTATGGCTACACCTTC
TRBD2	TRBV9	-	TRBJ2-2	CASSVPSGGTNTGELFF	TGTGCCAGCAGCGTACCTAGCGGGGGAACGAACACCGGGGAGCTGTTTTTT
-	TRBV28	-	TRBJ1-2	CASRPGQLAPRANYGYTF	TGTGCCAGCAGGCCTGGACAGCTAGCCCCCCGTGCGAACTATGGCTACACCTTC
TRBD1	TRBV5-5	-	TRBJ1-5	CASSLVGTGVSNQPQHF	TGTGCCAGCAGCTTGGTAGGGACAGGGGTGTCGAATCAGCCCCAGCATTTT
TRBD1	TRBV2	-	TRBJ1-1	CASTPDRENTEAFF	TGTGCCAGCACCCCAGACAGGGAGAACACTGAAGCTTTCTTT
-	TRBV11-2	-	TRBJ1-1	CASSFQAFMNTEAFF	TGTGCCAGCAGCTTCCAGGCATTCATGAACACTGAAGCTTTCTTT
TRBD1	TRBV6-5	-	TRBJ1-2	CASRADRPIRYTF	TGTGCCAGCAGGGCGGACAGGCCCATTCGCTACACCTTC
TRBD1	TRBV6-5	-	TRBJ1-2	CASSYTWTGSNGYTF	TGTGCCAGCAGTTACACTTGGACAGGGTCCAATGGCTACACCTTC
TRBD1	TRBV13	-	TRBJ1-3	CASSLSQRTGSYSGNTIYF	TGTGCCAGCAGCTTAAGTCAAAGGACAGGGAGTTATTCAGGAAACACCATATATTTT
TRBD2	TRBV7-2	-	TRBJ2-7	CASSLGDYRSYEQYF	TGTGCCAGCAGCTTAGGGGACTACCGATCCTACGAGCAGTACTTC
-	TRBV19	-	TRBJ1-5	CASSQRGGLNQPQHF	TGTGCCAGTAGCCAACGGGGGGGGCTCAATCAGCCCCAGCATTTT
-	TRBV19	-	TRBJ1-1	CASRRGRVTEAFF	TGTGCCAGTAGACGCGGAAGGGTCACTGAAGCTTTCTTT
-	TRBV10-3	-	TRBJ2-5	CAITRSRGAGETQYF	TGTGCCATCACCAGGAGTCGAGGGGCGGGAGAGACCCAGTACTTC
-	TRBV5-5	once	TRBJ2-5	CASSHSGSGETQYF	TGTGCCAGCAGCCATTCAGGGTCTGGGGAGACCCAGTACTTC